A single sample gave rise to the 24 T cell receptor beta chains below, sequenced in a study of Ad26.COV2.S vaccination and SARS-CoV-2 variants. Clones were read by immunoSEQ multiplex PCR, and TCRdb kept only the in-frame ones, dropping some. The sample has about 390,000 clones, around 93% seen once; the top ten hold around 1.8%. Treatment denoted: around 19 received Ad26.COV2.S at low or high dose, single or two shots; several received placebo; per-sample allocation not given. Sampling was done on day 63 after the first vaccine or placebo injection. The source material was peripheral blood, sampled in a trial of Ad26.COV2.S vaccine versus placebo. These receptors all come from a person between 18 and 60 years old who received the Ad26.COV2.S COVID-19 vaccine or a placebo.

This chain uses TRBV24-1 with TRBJ1-5, with D unclear. CDR1 and CDR2 (germline): KGHDR, SFDVKD. The V end was cut by 8 bases, the J end by 0 bases, with 10 bases between. This CDR3 comprises 14 residues. CDR3 protein: CATTPGFSNQPQHF. DNA for the CDR3: TGTGCCACCACCCCAGGTTTTAGCAATCAGCCCCAGCATTTT.

This clone was detected once. This chain joins TRBV11-3 and TRBJ2-5; 11 bases agree with TRBD2. The CDR3 consists of 15 residues. With V trimmed by 4 bases and J by 7 bases, 8 bases remained unmatched. Germline V gives CDR1 SGHNT, CDR2 YENEEA. The CDR3 loop is CASSSGAGLAGTQYF. Here the CDR3 DNA reads TGTGCCAGCAGCTCTGGGGCAGGACTAGCGGGGACCCAGTACTTC. Together with reference TRBV11-3 and TRBJ2-5, the CDR3 gives the full variable domain: EAGVVQSPRYKIIEKKQPVAFWCNPISGHNTLYWYLQNLGQGPELLIRYENEEAVDDSQLPKDRFSAERLKGVDSTLKIQPAELGDSAVYLCASSSGAGLAGTQYFGPGTRLLVL.

The J gene is TRBJ2-7, the V gene TRBV6-5; TRBD1 agrees at 8 bases. Trimming removed 4 bases from V and 3 bases from J; junction bases left unmatched: 5. This CDR3 is 14 amino acids long. The germline V gene encodes CDR1 MNHEY and CDR2 SVGAGI. The CDR3 coding sequence is TGTGCCAGCAGTTCGACAGGGGTATTCTACGAGCAGTACTTC. It translates to CASSSTGVFYEQYF.

The chain joins TRBV27 to TRBJ2-7; D perhaps matches TRBD1 (6 bases). This CDR3 comprises 16 residues. Germline V gives CDR1 MNHEY, CDR2 SMNVEV (reference sequence). V lost 5 bases, J lost 4 bases, and 21 bases lay in between. In nucleotides, the CDR3 is TGTGCCAGCAGTCCGACGCCATGGCAGGGGATTTACGAGCAGTACTTC. It encodes CASSPTPWQGIYEQYF.

V usage is TRBV7-2 and J usage is TRBJ1-4; D might be TRBD1 (6 bases). CDR1 is SGHTA, CDR2 FQGNSA, per germline. CDR3 size: 16 residues. V lost 2 bases and J lost 7, with 17 bases in between. CDR3 in DNA: TGTGCCAGCAGCTTAAGAAGGGCCCAGGGGAGTGAAAAACTGTTTTTT. Encoded protein: CASSLRRAQGSEKLFF.

The chain carries TRBV5-4 and TRBJ2-7; D might be TRBD1 (5 bases). The germline gives CDR1 SGHNT, CDR2 YYREEE (reference sequence). CDR3 length: 14 amino acids. Trimming shortened V by 2 bases and J by 9 bases, and 18 bases separated the two germline ends. The CDR3 protein is CASSFHGQGQGQYF. The CDR3 region has the DNA TGTGCCAGCAGCTTCCACGGGCAAGGCCAGGGGCAGTACTTC. Full variable domain (outside the CDR3, taken from reference TRBV5-4 and TRBJ2-7): ETGVTQSPTHLIKTRGQQVTLRCSSQSGHNTVSWYQQALGQGPQFIFQYYREEENGRGNFPPRFSGLQFPNYSSELNVNALELDDSALYLCASSFHGQGQGQYFGPGTRLTVT.

The chain uses TRBV9 and TRBJ2-1; 9 bases map to TRBD1. Germline-derived CDR1 and CDR2 are SGDLS and YYNGEE. The J segment lost 7 bases and the V segment lost 3 bases, leaving 5 bases of the junction unmatched. The CDR3 consists of 14 residues. The DNA for the CDR3 is TGTGCCAGCAGCGAGGACAGGGGATCGAATGAGCAGTTCTTC. This gives the protein CASSEDRGSNEQFF. Together with reference TRBV9 and TRBJ2-1, the CDR3 gives the full variable domain: DSGVTQTPKHLITATGQRVTLRCSPRSGDLSVYWYQQSLDQGLQFLIQYYNGEERAKGNILERFSAQQFPDLHSELNLSSLELGDSALYFCASSEDRGSNEQFFGPGTRLTVL.

The chain joins TRBV9 to TRBJ1-5; D is uncertain. CDR3 length: 13 amino acids. V dropped 4 bases and J dropped 3 bases, with 8 bases sitting between them. Germline V gene sequence: CDR1 SGDLS, CDR2 YYNGEE. In DNA, the CDR3 is TGTGCCAGCAGCCCAGGACCCAATCAGCCCCAGCATTTT. Translating it yields CASSPGPNQPQHF.

The chain couples TRBV7-2 to TRBJ1-2, with a tentative D call TRBD1 (6 bases). CDR3 size: 15 residues. The germline V gene encodes CDR1 SGHTA and CDR2 FQGNSA. V was cut by 5 bases and J by 4 bases, with 17 bases left in between. The CDR3 DNA sequence: TGTGCCAGCAGCCCTCCAAGTACAGGGACCTATGGCTACACCTTC. Residues: CASSPPSTGTYGYTF.

The DNA of the CDR3 is TGCGCCAGCAGCCAAGATCGGCTAGCGGGTTACTCCTACAATGAGCAGTTCTTC. It specifies CASSQDRLAGYSYNEQFF. The chain joins TRBV4-3 to TRBJ2-1, with TRBD2 matching over 8 bases. This CDR3 spans 18 amino acids. In germline, CDR1 is LGHNA, CDR2 YSLEER. V was clipped by 0 bases and J by 0 bases; unmatched bases: 7.

A few counts support this clone. Here the CDR3 reads CATHRGGSNQPQHF. The CDR3 DNA reads as TGTGCCACCCACCGAGGGGGAAGCAATCAGCCCCAGCATTTT. The chain couples TRBV6-6 to TRBJ1-5; maybe TRBD1 (6 bases). CDR1 and CDR2 (germline): MNHNY, SVGAGI (reference sequence). The CDR3 consists of 14 residues. V shed 10 bases and J shed 1 base, with 14 bases lying between them.

The V gene is TRBV5-5, the J gene TRBJ1-5; D perhaps matches TRBD1 (5 bases). The CDR3 covers 14 residues. Germline CDR1 and CDR2: SGHKS and YYEKEE (reference sequence). Trimming took off 2 bases at V and 8 bases at J, with 14 bases between the two ends. CDR3 in amino acids: CASSLWQGAEPQHF. The CDR3 coding sequence is TGTGCCAGCAGCTTATGGCAGGGTGCTGAGCCCCAGCATTTT.

J is TRBJ1-6 and V is TRBV7-6; D ambiguous. The CDR3 covers 13 residues. Germline V gene data show CDR1 as SGHVS and CDR2 as FNYEAQ. With 2 bases removed from V and 5 bases from J, the gap between germline ends came to 4 bases. In DNA, the CDR3 is TGTGCCAGCAGCTTACACAATAATTCACCCCTCCACTTT. Residues: CASSLHNNSPLHF.

The chain links TRBV5-1 to TRBJ2-5; tentatively, D is TRBD1 (6 bases). This CDR3 has 14 amino acids. Between the trimmed V and J ends, which lost 5 bases and 3 bases, there was a span of 14 bases. Germline values: CDR1 SGHRS, CDR2 YFSETQ. CDR3 amino acids: CASSTPTGKETQYF. CDR3 DNA: TGCGCCAGCAGTACACCGACAGGAAAAGAGACCCAGTACTTC.

The genes are TRBV4-3 and TRBJ1-1; 7 positions agree with TRBD1. The germline V gene encodes CDR1 LGHNA and CDR2 YSLEER. The J segment lost 0 bases and the V segment lost 3 bases, leaving 13 bases of the junction unmatched. The CDR3 is 18 residues long. The DNA of the CDR3 is TGCGCCAGCAGCCACGCTTTGACCTCCGGGACAGTGAACACTGAAGCTTTCTTT. Its protein is CASSHALTSGTVNTEAFF.

This rearrangement joins TRBV12-5 to TRBJ2-5, with D possibly being TRBD2 (5 bases). The CDR3 runs 16 residues. Trimming left V 6 bases short and J 1 base short, with 18 bases between. The germline CDR1 and CDR2 sequences are LGHNT and FRNRAP. In nucleotides, the CDR3 is TGTGCTAGTGGGACAACTAAAGCGGCGACCCAAGAGACCCAGTACTTC. Protein product: CASGTTKAATQETQYF.

J is TRBJ1-2 and V is TRBV27, with a weak D call TRBD1 (6 bases). CDR1 and CDR2 (germline): MNHEY, SMNVEV (reference sequence). CDR3 length equals 12 residues. Trimming cost V 5 bases and J 4 bases, with 8 bases left between them. CDR3 in DNA: TGTGCCAGCAGTCTACAGGGCTATGGCTACACCTTC. Amino acid sequence: CASSLQGYGYTF.

The rearrangement uses TRBV7-2 and TRBJ2-5; D is perhaps TRBD1 (6 bases). The CDR3 sequence is 16 residues long. Germline V gene data show CDR1 as SGHTA and CDR2 as FQGNSA. V shed 5 bases and J shed 2 bases, with 18 bases lying between them. The CDR3 nucleotides are TGTGCCAGCAGCAACATTATATCTACAGGGCAAGAGACCCAGTACTTC. Translated: CASSNIISTGQETQYF.

V and J are TRBV3-1 (or the pseudogene TRBV3-2) and TRBJ2-1; 11 nucleotides line up with TRBD2. This CDR3 has 14 amino acids. The trim removed 0 bases at V and 12 bases at J, leaving 4 bases unmatched. In germline, CDR1 is LGHDT, CDR2 YNNKEL (reference sequence). CDR3 sequence (DNA): TGTGCCAGCAGCCAAGAAGAACTAGCGGGGGTGCAGTTCTTC. The encoded protein is CASSQEELAGVQFF.

The chain has TRBV18 and TRBJ2-2; possible D gene TRBD1, 6 bases. Germline CDR1 and CDR2: KGHSH and LQKENI. V lost 1 base to trimming and J lost 8 bases, with 14 bases between them. The CDR3 loop spans 15 amino acids. The CDR3 sequence is CASSPLRQEWGELFF. As DNA, the CDR3 is TGTGCCAGCTCACCACTCCGACAGGAATGGGGGGAGCTGTTTTTT.

The V and J genes are TRBV15 and TRBJ1-4; TRBD1 matches at 9 bases. Per germline, CDR1 LNHNV and CDR2 YYDKDF (reference sequence). With V trimmed by 3 bases and J by 1 base, 6 bases remained unmatched. The CDR3 runs 17 residues. CDR3 residues: CATSSSGQGRTNEKLFF. The CDR3 DNA reads as TGTGCCACCAGCAGTTCGGGACAGGGTCGAACTAATGAAAAACTGTTTTTT.

This chain links TRBV5-1 with TRBJ2-1; D is unclear. Germline V lookup: CDR1 SGHRS, CDR2 YFSETQ. V lost 3 bases and J lost 2, with 9 bases in between. The CDR3 is 14 amino acids. The CDR3 DNA reads as TGCGCCAGCAGCTCCGCCGGGCCCTACAATGAGCAGTTCTTC. Its translation: CASSSAGPYNEQFF.

The chain employs TRBV7-2 and TRBJ1-4; D remains unclear. Trimming removed 3 bases at V and 7 bases at J, with 12 bases between. This CDR3 is built from 14 residues. Per germline, CDR1 SGHTA and CDR2 FQGNSA. The CDR3 region has the DNA TGTGCCAGCAGCTTGGTCAGAGTGGGTGAAAAACTGTTTTTT. This translates into CASSLVRVGEKLFF.

The J gene is TRBJ1-3, the V gene TRBV5-8; the D gene is possibly TRBD1 (6 bases). Germline V gene lookup returns CDR1 SGHTS and CDR2 YDEGEE. The CDR3 runs to 14 residues. Trimming pared 6 bases from V and 4 bases from J, leaving 14 bases between. This chain's CDR3 is CASMRHRAGNTIYF. In DNA form, the CDR3 reads TGTGCCAGCATGCGACACAGGGCCGGAAACACCATATATTTT.